This T cell receptor (beta chain) was observed in a study of cytomegalovirus exposure and HLA in healthy donors. About the study: There were 350 to 450 genotyped donors. Of these, roughly 86% fell in the genetic ancestry cluster associated with self-reported Caucasian donors.

Unrecorded immune exposure was likely among donors, who were nominally healthy when sampled. In the PCR, 60 Vbeta and 13 Jbeta primers were used. Profiling relied on immunoSEQ multiplex PCR, and the TCRdb table lists in-frame clones only, not all of them. The repertoire holds about 88,000 clones, roughly 80% seen once, with 2.7% in the top ten. Overall study results and limits: An analysis was carried out later, and it reportedly showed fewer N-insertions in an Asian-associated ancestry cluster than the approximately 700-donor mean.

Comments on this clone: Its antigen is not identified.

The CDR3 sequence is 12 residues long. CDR1 is MNHNS, CDR2 SASEGT, per germline. Trimming took off 6 bases at V and 5 bases at J, with 8 bases between the two ends. Material: PBMCs. This clonotype originated in a man aged 25 to 45 in good health and CMV-seronegative. The rearrangement joins TRBV6-1 to TRBJ1-5; D gene unclear. Written as DNA, the CDR3 is TGTGCCAGCAGACTAGCGGATCAGCCCCAGCATTTT. Protein sequence: CASRLADQPQHF.